These 25 T cell receptor beta chains were all obtained from the same sample, sequenced in a study of cytomegalovirus exposure and HLA in healthy donors. Primers included in the PCR were 60 Vbeta and 13 Jbeta primers. The repertoire was sequenced with immunoSEQ multiplex PCR; TCRdb's copy has only in-frame clones and lacks some. The sample has approximately 160,000 clones, 80% to 90% seen once. What was sequenced was PBMCs. The origin of the receptors is a woman aged 18 to 35 in good health and CMV-seronegative.

The rearrangement links TRBV19 to TRBJ2-1, with D possibly matching TRBD2 (6 bases). CDR3 size: 13 residues. V lost 11 bases to trimming and J lost 4 bases, with 15 bases between them. Germline loops: CDR1 LNHDA, CDR2 SQIVND (reference sequence). The CDR3 loop reads CASSAGPYNEQFF. The CDR3 DNA is TGTGCCTCCTCCGCGGGACCATACAATGAGCAGTTCTTC.

V and J are TRBV27 and TRBJ2-7; D is ambiguous. Germline-derived CDR1 and CDR2 are MNHEY and SMNVEV (reference sequence). This CDR3 has 13 amino acids. V was clipped by 8 bases and J by 1 base, with 12 bases between them. The CDR3 DNA is TGTGCCAGCCGTGGTGCGCTATCCTACGAGCAGTACTTC. Protein product: CASRGALSYEQYF.

The rearrangement uses TRBV28 and TRBJ2-1; 9 positions match TRBD2. With 6 bases clipped from V and 7 bases from J, the junction kept 13 bases outside the gene matches. CDR1 and CDR2 from the germline V gene are MDHEN and SYDVKM. The CDR3 extends over 16 amino acids. DNA of the CDR3: TGTGCCAGCAGAACGTCCGGGACTAGCCGATGGAATGAGCAGTTCTTC. Protein product: CASRTSGTSRWNEQFF.

This chain connects TRBV6-6 to TRBJ2-3; the match to TRBD2 covers 10 bases. J gave up 1 base and V 6 bases, and 4 bases lay outside the gene matches. Germline CDR1 is MNHNY and CDR2 is SVGAGI (reference sequence). This CDR3 contains 15 residues. CDR3 amino acids: CASSPGLAGTDTQYF. Here the CDR3 DNA reads TGTGCCAGCAGCCCCGGACTAGCGGGCACAGATACGCAGTATTTT.

The chain is built from TRBV4-1 and TRBJ1-1, with 12 bases lining up with TRBD1. The V and J ends lost 1 base and 5 bases, in that order; junction bases with no gene match: 5. The CDR3 runs to 16 residues. Germline-derived CDR1 and CDR2 are MGHRA and YSYEKL. CDR3 protein: CASSQVRGQGATEAFF. CDR3 sequence (DNA): TGCGCCAGCAGCCAAGTTCGGGGACAGGGGGCGACTGAAGCTTTCTTT.

The genes are TRBV4-3 and TRBJ2-7, with 9 positions matching TRBD2. There are 15 residues in the CDR3. CDR1 is LGHNA and CDR2 is YSLEER in the germline V gene. Trimming took 1 base from V and 4 from J; bases not matched to a gene: 5. The CDR3 spells CASSQALAGQYEQYF. CDR3 DNA sequence: TGCGCCAGCAGCCAAGCCCTAGCGGGACAATACGAGCAGTACTTC.

The chain links TRBV6-1 to TRBJ2-7, with a weak D call TRBD1 (6 bases). The germline CDR1 and CDR2 sequences are MNHNS and SASEGT. With 8 bases removed from V and 0 bases from J, the gap between germline ends came to 11 bases. CDR3 length: 13 amino acids. The CDR3 DNA reads TGTGCCAGCGGGGGCCTAGACTCCTACGAGCAGTACTTC. Its protein is CASGGLDSYEQYF.

This chain links TRBV5-4 with TRBJ2-1; possibly TRBD2 for D (6 bases). The V gene lost 1 base and the J gene lost 1 base, with 9 bases spanning the gap. There are 15 residues in the CDR3. The germline V gene has CDR1 SGHNT and CDR2 YYREEE (reference sequence). As DNA, the CDR3 is TGTGCCAGCAGCTTGATTAGCGGTTCCTACAATGAGCAGTTCTTC. It specifies CASSLISGSYNEQFF.

The chain uses TRBV20-1 and TRBJ1-4; D call uncertain. The CDR3 is 11 residues long. Trimming shortened V by 3 bases and J by 13 bases, and 12 bases separated the two germline ends. CDR1 and CDR2 from the germline V gene are DFQATT and SNEGSKA (reference sequence). The CDR3, as DNA: TGCAGTGCTAGCCCCGGGGATGGACTGTTTTTT. Translation: CSASPGDGLFF.

The chain is built from TRBV28 and TRBJ2-5; TRBD2 aligns across 8 bases. V shed 3 bases, J shed 2 bases, and the junction held 14 bases outside the gene matches. This CDR3 has 18 residues. In germline, CDR1 is MDHEN, CDR2 SYDVKM. CDR3 amino acids: CASSFIGASGLRQETQYF. The CDR3, as DNA: TGTGCCAGCAGTTTCATTGGGGCTAGCGGGCTCAGACAAGAGACCCAGTACTTC. Variable domain in full (rest from reference TRBV28 and TRBJ2-5): DVKVTQSSRYLVKRTGEKVFLECVQDMDHENMFWYRQDPGLGLRLIYFSYDVKMKEKGDIPEGYSVSREKKERFSLILESASTNQTSMYLCASSFIGASGLRQETQYFGPGTRLLVL.

J is TRBJ2-2 and V is TRBV29-1, with a possible D match to TRBD1 (6 bases). The CDR3 has 13 amino acids. Trimming removed 5 bases from V and 6 bases from J, with 13 bases in between. In germline, CDR1 is SQVTM, CDR2 ANQGSEA. This CDR3 reads CSVTLDRSGELFF. The CDR3 nucleotides read TGCAGCGTTACGTTAGACAGGTCCGGGGAGCTGTTTTTT.

The chain links TRBV7-6 to TRBJ1-1; no clear D gene. Germline assignment: CDR1 SGHVS and CDR2 FNYEAQ. The CDR3 covers 14 residues. Between the trimmed V and J ends, which lost 5 bases and 4 bases, there was a span of 14 bases. In DNA, the CDR3 is TGTGCCAGCAGCCTAGTGTCAGGATCCACTGAAGCTTTCTTT. This codes for CASSLVSGSTEAFF.

This clone was seen only a few times. The chain is built from TRBV2 and TRBJ2-1; 12 bases match TRBD2. Germline V lookup: CDR1 SNHLY, CDR2 FYNNEI. The V and J ends lost 7 bases and 1 base, in that order; junction bases with no gene match: 17. The CDR3 spans 20 residues. The DNA for the CDR3 is TGTGCCAGCACTCTCACACGGGGTCCTAGCGGGAGGGTATCCTACAATGAGCAGTTCTTC. Amino acid sequence: CASTLTRGPSGRVSYNEQFF.

This rearrangement joins TRBV2 to TRBJ2-5; D gene unclear. The J call may be wrong; the DNA end is better matched by TRBJ2-7. The CDR3 runs 15 residues. CDR1 and CDR2 (germline): SNHLY, FYNNEI. DNA of the CDR3: TGTGCCAGCCAGAGTAAGTACAGTGAAACCTACGAGCAGTACTTC. Translated, it gives CASQSKYSETYEQYF.

This chain connects TRBV2 to TRBJ2-3; TRBD2 might be the D (5 bases). V was trimmed by 7 bases and J by 3 bases, leaving 14 bases between them. From germline, CDR1 is SNHLY and CDR2 FYNNEI. The CDR3 consists of 14 residues. The CDR3, as DNA: TGTGCCAGCAATAGAGCGGTAACGACAGATACGCAGTATTTT. Protein sequence: CASNRAVTTDTQYF.

V usage is TRBV5-1 and J usage is TRBJ2-3, with TRBD2 identical over 9 bases. Germline CDR1 reads SGHRS; CDR2 reads YFSETQ. V lost 1 base and J lost 1; bases outside the gene matches: 1. This CDR3 comprises 15 residues. CDR3 loop: CASSLWTSGTDTQYF. As DNA, the CDR3 is TGCGCCAGCAGCTTGTGGACTAGCGGCACAGATACGCAGTATTTT.

The V gene is TRBV27, the J gene TRBJ2-7; 10 nucleotides align to TRBD2. CDR1 and CDR2 from the germline V gene are MNHEY and SMNVEV (reference sequence). CDR3 length equals 16 residues. The ends lost 3 bases at V and 7 bases at J; junction bases unmatched: 12. The DNA for the CDR3 is TGTGCCAGCAGTTTTTTGGGTACTAGCGGGGCCTTGGAGCAGTACTTC. This gives the protein CASSFLGTSGALEQYF.

The chain couples TRBV9 to TRBJ2-7; D perhaps matches TRBD2 (5 bases). Trimming removed 5 bases from V and 2 bases from J, with 14 bases in between. The V gene's germline CDR1 is SGDLS and CDR2 YYNGEE. The CDR3 covers 14 residues. CDR3 nucleotides: TGTGCCAGCAGTGGACCAGCCGGGGCCTACGAGCAGTACTTC. This sequence encodes CASSGPAGAYEQYF.

The chain couples TRBV6-5 to TRBJ1-1; TRBD1 matches at 7 bases. Germline CDR1 is MNHEY and CDR2 is SVGAGI. The CDR3 consists of 14 residues. Losses at the gene ends were 8 bases for V and 2 bases for J; bases not matched to a gene: 8. In DNA, the CDR3 is TGTGCCAGCCACGCAGAGGGGGCCAACACTGAAGCTTTCTTT. Protein: CASHAEGANTEAFF.

The chain has TRBV7-8 and TRBJ1-1; the match to TRBD1 covers 7 bases. The CDR3 loop spans 18 amino acids. Germline-derived CDR1 and CDR2 are SGHVS and FQNEAQ. The V and J ends lost 6 bases and 1 base, in that order; junction bases with no gene match: 17. This chain's CDR3 is CASRLGQTGWGSNTEAFF. In DNA, the CDR3 is TGTGCCAGCAGGTTGGGACAGACCGGGTGGGGTTCGAACACTGAAGCTTTCTTT.

This clone occurred a few times. J is TRBJ2-7 and V is TRBV30; TRBD2 might be the D (5 bases). The CDR3 consists of 12 residues. Germline CDR1 and CDR2: GTSNPN and SVGIG (reference sequence). Deletions cut 4 bases from V and 2 bases from J, with 9 bases between. The CDR3 loop is CAWKPGTYEQYF. CDR3 nucleotide sequence: TGTGCCTGGAAACCGGGGACCTACGAGCAGTACTTC.

A single count supports this clone. At the DNA level, this CDR3 is encoded by other sequences in the same sample as well. J is TRBJ2-5 and V is TRBV19; D is possibly TRBD2 (6 bases). The CDR3 runs 15 residues. CDR1 and CDR2 (germline): LNHDA, SQIVND (reference sequence). Trimming pared 1 base from V and 2 bases from J, leaving 11 bases between. DNA for the CDR3: TGTGCCAGTAGTATAGTTCCGGGGGTACAAGAGACCCAGTACTTC. Translation gives CASSIVPGVQETQYF.

This clone was seen only once. This chain connects TRBV5-5 to TRBJ2-7; 7 bases align to TRBD1. The CDR3 has 13 residues. Germline V CDR1 and CDR2: SGHKS, YYEKEE (reference sequence). Trimming took 4 bases from V and 3 from J; bases not matched to a gene: 4. CDR3 in amino acids: CASSGDRDYEQYF. The CDR3 DNA follows: TGTGCCAGCAGCGGGGACAGAGACTACGAGCAGTACTTC.

The chain carries TRBV5-1 and TRBJ2-1, with 10 bases aligning to TRBD2. CDR1 and CDR2 (germline): SGHRS, YFSETQ. J lost 6 bases, V lost 3 bases, and 9 bases had no gene match. The CDR3 runs 16 residues. CDR3 region: CASSYFGTSELNEQFF. CDR3 in DNA: TGCGCCAGCAGCTACTTCGGGACTAGCGAGCTCAATGAGCAGTTCTTC.

This rearrangement joins TRBV4-3 to TRBJ2-1, with 11 positions matching TRBD2. The CDR3 totals 19 residues. Germline assignment: CDR1 LGHNA and CDR2 YSLEER. The junction had 15 bases not matched to a gene; V was cut back by 1 base and J by 7 bases. CDR3 in amino acids: CASSQALGGLAGGFNEQFF. The CDR3 DNA sequence: TGCGCCAGCAGCCAAGCTTTGGGGGGGCTAGCGGGAGGTTTTAATGAGCAGTTCTTC.